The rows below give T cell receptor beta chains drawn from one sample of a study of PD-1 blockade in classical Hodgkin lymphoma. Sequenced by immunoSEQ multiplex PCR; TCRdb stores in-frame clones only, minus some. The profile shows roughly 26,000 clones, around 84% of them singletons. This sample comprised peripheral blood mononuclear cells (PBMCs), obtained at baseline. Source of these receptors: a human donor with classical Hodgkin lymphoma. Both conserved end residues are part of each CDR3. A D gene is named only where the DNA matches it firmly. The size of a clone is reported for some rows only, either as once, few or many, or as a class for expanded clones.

CASSQGGGGEKLFF TGTGCCAGCAGCCAGGGCGGGGGAGGTGAAAAACTGTTTTTT NA TRBJ1-4 once TRBV7-9
CASSLAGGGETQYF TGTGCCAGCAGCTTAGCGGGGGGAGGGGAGACCCAGTACTTC TRBD2 TRBJ2-5 NA TRBV7-2
CASSSDGNYGYTF TGCGCCAGCAGCTCCGACGGGAACTATGGCTACACCTTC NA TRBJ1-2 few TRBV5-1
CATSAGGWLNTEAFF TGTGCCACTTCAGCAGGGGGATGGTTGAACACTGAAGCTTTCTTT TRBD1 TRBJ1-1 NA TRBV19
CASTSGGQETQYF TGCGCCAGCACCTCGGGGGGCCAAGAGACCCAGTACTTC TRBD2 TRBJ2-5 NA TRBV5-1
CASSAMGSGELFF TGCGCCAGCAGCGCTATGGGTAGCGGGGAGCTGTTTTTT NA TRBJ2-2 NA TRBV5-1
CASSRDSRTEAFF TGTGCCAGCAGTCGCGACAGCCGCACTGAAGCTTTCTTT NA TRBJ1-1 NA TRBV6-6
CASSIDPDGFGTDTQYF TGTGCCAGTAGTATAGATCCGGACGGGTTCGGCACAGATACGCAGTATTTT NA TRBJ2-3 NA TRBV19
CASSSSGGAFMQFF TGTGCCAGCAGCTCCAGCGGGGGGGCTTTCATGCAGTTCTTC TRBD2 TRBJ2-1 NA TRBV7-9
CATSSGTGAGELFF TGTGCCACCAGCAGCGGGACAGGGGCCGGGGAGCTGTTTTTT TRBD1 TRBJ2-2 few TRBV15
CASSPGTGTGNTIYF TGTGCCAGCAGCCCCGGGACAGGAACTGGAAACACCATATATTTT TRBD1 TRBJ1-3 NA TRBV7-3
CASSADGKNTEAFF TGCGCCAGCAGCGCAGACGGTAAGAACACTGAAGCTTTCTTT NA TRBJ1-1 NA TRBV5-1
CASSPGQRGYTF TGTGCCAGCAGCCCCGGACAGCGGGGCTACACCTTC NA TRBJ1-2 few TRBV6-5
CASSSPGSGANVLTF TGTGCCAGCAGTTCCCCGGGATCTGGGGCCAACGTCCTGACTTTC NA TRBJ2-6 NA TRBV27
CASSMTGGSYNEQFF TGTGCCAGCAGTATGACGGGGGGGTCCTACAATGAGCAGTTCTTC TRBD2 TRBJ2-1 NA TRBV7-9
CASSFTAGTGLVGGYTF TGTGCCAGCAGCTTCACCGCCGGGACGGGGTTGGTAGGTGGCTACACCTTC NA TRBJ1-2 NA TRBV7-2
CASSLGGAGGYTF TGTGCCAGCAGCTTAGGGGGGGCCGGTGGCTACACCTTC NA TRBJ1-2 NA TRBV7-8
CASSWTDTHNQPQHF TGTGCCAGCAGCTGGACGGACACTCATAATCAGCCCCAGCATTTT NA TRBJ1-5 NA TRBV5-5
CASSQDVGSGYGYTF TGTGCCAGCAGCCAAGATGTTGGTTCCGGCTATGGCTACACCTTC NA TRBJ1-2 NA TRBV14
CARSGRGHYITEAFF TGTGCCAGGTCCGGGAGGGGTCACTATATCACTGAAGCTTTCTTT NA TRBJ1-1 NA TRBV19
CASSIGLDTQYF TGCGCCAGCAGCATCGGACTAGATACGCAGTATTTT NA TRBJ2-3 NA TRBV5-1
CASSLAGNQPQHF TGCGCCAGCAGCTTGGCCGGGAATCAGCCCCAGCATTTT NA TRBJ1-5 few TRBV5-1